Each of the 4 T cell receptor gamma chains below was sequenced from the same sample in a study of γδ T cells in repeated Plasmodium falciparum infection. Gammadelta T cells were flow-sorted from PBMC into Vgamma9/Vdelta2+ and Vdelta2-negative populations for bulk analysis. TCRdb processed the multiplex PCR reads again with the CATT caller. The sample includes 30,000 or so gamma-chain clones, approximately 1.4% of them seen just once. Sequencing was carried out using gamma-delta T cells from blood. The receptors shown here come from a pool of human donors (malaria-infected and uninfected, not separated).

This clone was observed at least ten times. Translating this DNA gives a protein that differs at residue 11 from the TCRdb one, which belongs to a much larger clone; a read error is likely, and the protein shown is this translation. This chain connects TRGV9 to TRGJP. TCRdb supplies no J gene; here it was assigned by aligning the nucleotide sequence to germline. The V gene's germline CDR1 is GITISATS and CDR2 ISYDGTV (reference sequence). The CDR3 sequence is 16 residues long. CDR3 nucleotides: TGTGCCTTGTGGGAGTTTAAAGAGTTGGGCAGAAAAATCAAGGTATTT. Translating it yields CALWEFKELGRKIKVF.

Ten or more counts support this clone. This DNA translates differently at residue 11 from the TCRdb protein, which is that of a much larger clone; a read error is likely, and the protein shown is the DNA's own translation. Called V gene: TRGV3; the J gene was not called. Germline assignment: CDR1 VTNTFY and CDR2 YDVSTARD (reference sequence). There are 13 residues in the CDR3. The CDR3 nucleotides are TGTGCCACCTGGGACACGCAAAGAGATAAGAGACTCTTT. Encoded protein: CATWDTQRDKRLF.

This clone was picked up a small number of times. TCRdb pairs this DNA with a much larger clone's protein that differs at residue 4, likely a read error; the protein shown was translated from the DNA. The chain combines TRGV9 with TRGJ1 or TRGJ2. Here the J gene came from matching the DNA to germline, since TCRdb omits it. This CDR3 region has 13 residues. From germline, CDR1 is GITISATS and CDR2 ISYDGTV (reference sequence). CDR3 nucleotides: TGTGCCTTGAGGGAGGTCTGTGGGGGCGGGAAACTCTTT. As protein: CALREVCGGGKLF.

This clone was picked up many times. Here the CDR3 reads CALWEVHFSGRKLF. The CDR3 nucleotides read TGTGCCTTGTGGGAGGTGCACTTCTCCGGTAGGAAACTCTTT. The chain joins TRGV9 to TRGJ1 or TRGJ2. TCRdb is silent on the J gene; assignment here came from matching the DNA to germline. This CDR3 is built from 14 residues. After removal of 0 bases from V and 12 bases from J, the junction contained 14 bases not matched to a gene. Germline V gene data show CDR1 as GITISATS and CDR2 as ISYDGTV (reference sequence).